The rows below give T cell receptor beta chains drawn from one sample of a study of somatic mutations in cytotoxic T cells in rheumatoid arthritis. Libraries were prepared by immunoSEQ multiplex PCR; TCRdb keeps only in-frame clonotypes and omits some of them. Of more than 7,500 clones in the sample, roughly 79% were seen once. Sequenced material: CD8+ T cells sorted from blood. The receptors originated from an adult with rheumatoid arthritis. The CDR3 runs from the conserved cysteine through the conserved F or W.

v_gene | CDR3aa
TRBV11-2 | CATRGMGEAFF
TRBV6-1 | CASNGDSVTGELFF
TRBV6-5 | CASSYTSGGADTQYF
TRBV5-6 | CASYGRGEQFF
TRBV9 | CASSAGQVGEETQYF
TRBV5-1 | CASSTTGHSSYNEQFF
TRBV28 | CASSFTSGHGYEQYF
TRBV5-6 | CASSLGVRQYF
TRBV30 | CAWRMFRDSFQETQYF
TRBV5-4 | CASSSGVSGNTIYF
TRBV5-5 | CASSPDYYEQYF
TRBV19 | CASSVLTYEQYF
TRBV12-1 | CASSFGSGREGANNEQFF
TRBV6-1 | CASSATLVEQFF
TRBV4-2 | CASSPEGGLQGDGGYTF
TRBV4-1 | CASSQGWGSKNTEAFF
TRBV19 | CASCNSNQPQHF